A single sample is the source of the 12 T cell receptor beta chains below, sequenced in a study of shared clonotypes between healthy human individuals. Libraries were prepared by immunoSEQ multiplex PCR; TCRdb keeps only in-frame clonotypes and omits some of them. The sample shows around 2.5 million clones, 93% of them seen only once. Sequencing input: naive CD4+ T cells from PBMCs. The subset denotes: CD45RA+ positively selected. These receptors originate from a man between 18 and 29 years old in good health. Some clones in this sample may be carry-over from other donors' samples.

This chain links TRBV15 with TRBJ2-7, with a weak D call TRBD2 (6 bases). The CDR3 contains 16 residues. The V gene lost 0 bases and the J gene lost 1 base, with 13 bases spanning the gap. The germline V gene encodes CDR1 LNHNV and CDR2 YYDKDF (reference sequence). CDR3 nucleotides: TGTGCCACCAGCAGAGACCCGGCTAGCGTTTCCTACGAGCAGTACTTC. Protein: CATSRDPASVSYEQYF.

The chain joins TRBV5-4 to TRBJ2-6, with D hard to call. The V gene's germline CDR1 is SGHNT and CDR2 YYREEE (reference sequence). V gave up 4 bases and J gave up 1 base, with 9 bases separating them. The CDR3 sequence is 15 residues long. The CDR3 DNA reads as TGTGCCAGCAGCCCACCTCCTTCTGGGGCCAACGTCCTGACTTTC. Translated, it gives CASSPPPSGANVLTF.

The chain uses TRBV6-1 and TRBJ1-2; 8 bases agree with TRBD1. Germline loops: CDR1 MNHNS, CDR2 SASEGT. V lost 7 bases, J lost 8 bases, and 9 bases stayed unmatched. The length of the CDR3 is 13 residues. The DNA for the CDR3 is TGTGCCAGCACTAGTCAGGGGGCTTGGGGCTACACCTTC. Translation: CASTSQGAWGYTF.

The rearrangement links TRBV29-1 to TRBJ2-7; 10 bases align to TRBD1. V was pared by 4 bases and J by 9 bases, with 6 bases of the junction left unmatched. Per germline, CDR1 SQVTM and CDR2 ANQGSEA. CDR3 length: 12 amino acids. The CDR3 DNA follows: TGCAGCGTTGGGACAGGGGGAAGTGGGCAGTACTTC. Translated, it gives CSVGTGGSGQYF.

The chain is built from TRBV9 and TRBJ2-2, with unresolved D. Looked up from germline, CDR1 is SGDLS and CDR2 is YYNGEE. The CDR3 runs to 17 residues. Deletions cut 3 bases from V and 5 bases from J, with 20 bases between. The DNA for the CDR3 is TGTGCCAGCAGCGCCACCCCGGACCCGTTAAATACCGGGGAGCTGTTTTTT. Protein product: CASSATPDPLNTGELFF.

This chain joins TRBV6-5 and TRBJ2-5, with 9 bases that match TRBD1. The junction had 6 bases not matched to a gene; V was cut back by 5 bases and J by 2 bases. The germline CDR1 and CDR2 sequences are MNHEY and SVGAGI. The CDR3 runs 15 residues. Here the CDR3 reads CASSRDRVRQETQYF. DNA for the CDR3: TGTGCCAGCAGTCGGGACAGGGTACGGCAAGAGACCCAGTACTTC.

The CDR3 DNA is TGTGCCAGCAGCTTAGTGGGCACCAACACTGAAGCTTTCTTT. Translation gives CASSLVGTNTEAFF. This chain joins TRBV7-2 and TRBJ1-1; D remains ambiguous. Trimming took 1 base from V and 2 from J, leaving 8 bases between them. Germline loops: CDR1 SGHTA, CDR2 FQGNSA. The CDR3 contains 14 residues.

The chain recombines TRBV28 with TRBJ2-7, with 8 positions matching TRBD1. Germline V gene data show CDR1 as MDHEN and CDR2 as SYDVKM. The CDR3 covers 15 residues. Losses at the gene ends were 6 bases for V and 1 base for J; bases not matched to a gene: 8. CDR3: CASRAPGGLSYEQYF. CDR3 sequence (DNA): TGTGCCAGCAGGGCGCCAGGGGGCCTTTCCTACGAGCAGTACTTC.

V and J are TRBV29-1 and TRBJ2-7; TRBD1 is a possible D gene (5 bases). V was pared by 8 bases and J by 3 bases, with 17 bases between. The CDR3 covers 13 residues. Germline V gene data show CDR1 as SQVTM and CDR2 as ANQGSEA. The CDR3 sequence: CSITGAELYEQYF. The DNA of the CDR3 is TGCAGCATCACTGGGGCGGAACTCTACGAGCAGTACTTC.

The rearrangement uses TRBV7-2 and TRBJ2-7; TRBD2 matches at 16 bases. The CDR3 extends over 17 amino acids. Germline-derived CDR1 and CDR2 are SGHTA and FQGNSA. Unmatched junction bases numbered 7, after V lost 5 bases and J lost 3 bases. The CDR3 DNA is TGTGCCAGCAGCCGGTGGGGACTAGCGGGAGGGGACTACGAGCAGTACTTC. Translating it yields CASSRWGLAGGDYEQYF.

The gene calls are TRBV27 and TRBJ2-2; 11 bases map to TRBD2. The CDR3 covers 17 residues. Germline values: CDR1 MNHEY, CDR2 SMNVEV (reference sequence). J gave up 1 base and V 3 bases, and 4 bases lay outside the gene matches. Here the CDR3 DNA reads TGTGCCAGCAGTTTTGCTAGCGGGAGGCGGAACACCGGGGAGCTGTTTTTT. Amino acid sequence: CASSFASGRRNTGELFF.

A remark on this clone: At one end the junction does not follow the germline gene, possibly because of a read error. Other DNA sequences in this sample translate to the same CDR3. The chain has TRBV28 and TRBJ1-2; 7 bases map to TRBD1. This CDR3 comprises 12 residues. Germline CDR1 reads MDHEN; CDR2 reads SYDVKM. DNA for the CDR3: TGCGCCAGCAGTTTCTCGACAGGGAGCTACACCTTC. Translating gives CASSFSTGSYTF.